The rows below give T cell receptor beta chains drawn from one sample of a study of blood T cell repertoires in COVID-19. Assay used: immunoSEQ multiplex PCR; TCRdb lists only in-frame clones, some missing. The profile shows about 86,000 clones, roughly four fifths of them singletons. The specimen sequenced was peripheral blood. These receptor sequences come from a woman older than 75 with acute or convalescent COVID-19. Both conserved end residues are part of each CDR3. D genes are given only for firm matches. Clone size is not always given. Where it is, it says once, few, many or a class for expanded clones.

>TRBV10-2|TRBD2|TRBJ2-3|-
CATFLAADTQYF
TGCGCGACCTTCCTAGCGGCAGATACGCAGTATTTT
>TRBV10-2|TRBD2|TRBJ2-1|once
CASSESLAVPRGSYNEQFF
TGCGCCAGCAGTGAGTCACTAGCGGTCCCCCGAGGGTCCTACAATGAGCAGTTCTTC
>TRBV15|-|TRBJ1-6|-
CATRAGVGPLHF
TGTGCCACCAGGGCCGGGGTCGGTCCCCTCCACTTT
>TRBV28|TRBD1|TRBJ1-2|-
CASSFYGQADYGYTF
TGTGCCAGCAGTTTCTACGGACAGGCTGACTATGGCTACACCTTC
>TRBV10-2|TRBD1|TRBJ2-7|few
CASSESTPSRTGGSYEQYF
TGCGCCAGCAGTGAGTCGACTCCGTCCAGGACAGGGGGCTCCTACGAGCAGTACTTC
>TRBV2|TRBD1|TRBJ1-1|-
CASSVSGGGRAFF
TGTGCCAGCAGTGTGTCAGGGGGAGGAAGAGCTTTCTTT
>TRBV18|TRBD1|TRBJ2-1|once
CASSTPPRQGGEQFF
TGTGCCAGTTCAACACCACCCAGACAGGGGGGTGAGCAGTTCTTC
>TRBV5-4|-|TRBJ1-4|few
CASSGESPGEKLFF
TGTGCCAGCAGCGGGGAGTCACCGGGTGAAAAACTGTTTTTT
>TRBV6-5|-|TRBJ1-1|-
CATMGGAVNTEAFF
TGTGCCACCATGGGGGGGGCCGTGAACACTGAAGCTTTCTTT
>TRBV5-1|-|TRBJ1-4|-
CASSWGARGAEEKLFF
TGCGCCAGCAGCTGGGGAGCGCGGGGGGCAGAAGAAAAACTGTTTTTT
>TRBV6-5|-|TRBJ1-2|-
CASSHTDIYGYTF
TGTGCCAGCAGTCACACAGATATCTATGGCTACACCTTC
>TRBV18|-|TRBJ2-5|-
CASSREETQYF
TGTGCCAGCTCACGAGAGGAGACCCAGTACTTC
>TRBV18|-|TRBJ1-4|-
CASSPTAGVNEKLFF
TGTGCCAGCTCACCAACGGCGGGGGTTAATGAAAAACTGTTTTTT
>TRBV5-4|TRBD2|TRBJ2-1|-
CASSPGTSGGNEQFF
TGTGCCAGCAGCCCGGGGACTAGCGGGGGGAATGAGCAGTTCTTC
>TRBV29-1|TRBD1|TRBJ1-6|-
CSVRQGKPGNSPLHF
TGCAGCGTACGACAGGGTAAACCTGGGAATTCACCCCTCCACTTT
>TRBV5-1|TRBD2|TRBJ2-1|-
CASSFFGTSGSGQVDEQFF
TGCGCCAGCAGCTTCTTTGGGACTAGCGGGTCAGGGCAGGTAGATGAGCAGTTCTTC